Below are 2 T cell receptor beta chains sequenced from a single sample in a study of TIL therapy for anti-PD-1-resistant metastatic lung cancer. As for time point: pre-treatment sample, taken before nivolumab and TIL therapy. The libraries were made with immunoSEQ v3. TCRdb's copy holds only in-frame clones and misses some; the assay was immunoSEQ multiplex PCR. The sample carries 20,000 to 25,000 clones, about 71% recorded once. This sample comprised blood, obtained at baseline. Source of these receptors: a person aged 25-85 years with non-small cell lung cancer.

The CDR3 here is CSVLRGKTEAFF. In DNA, the CDR3 is TGCAGCGTCTTGCGGGGAAAGACTGAAGCTTTCTTT. This chain joins TRBV29-1 and TRBJ1-1, with unresolved D. CDR1 SQVTM and CDR2 ANQGSEA come from the germline V gene. V gave up 6 bases and J gave up 5 bases, with 13 bases separating them. The CDR3 is 12 amino acids.

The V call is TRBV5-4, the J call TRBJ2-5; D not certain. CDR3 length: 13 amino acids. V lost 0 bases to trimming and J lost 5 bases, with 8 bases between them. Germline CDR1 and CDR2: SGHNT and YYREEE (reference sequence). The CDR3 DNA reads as TGTGCCAGCAGCTTGGACAGAATCGAGACCCAGTACTTC. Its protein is CASSLDRIETQYF.